This entry describes one T cell receptor beta chain. Its antigen is still unknown. These data originate in a study of cytomegalovirus exposure and HLA in healthy donors. Study-level findings and limits: One variant, a missense change in DCLRE1C, was linked in a later analysis to TCR beta V- and J-gene trimming.

Vbeta (60) and Jbeta (13) primers were used in the PCR. Clones were sequenced by immunoSEQ multiplex PCR, and TCRdb holds only the in-frame ones, with some missing. Of about 150,000 clones listed, roughly four fifths are singletons. Germline V gives CDR1 SGHRS, CDR2 YFSETQ. The CDR3 has 17 amino acids. The germline V and J ends were trimmed by 4 bases and 0 bases, with 16 bases remaining between them. The genes are TRBV5-1 and TRBJ2-2, with a tentative D call TRBD2 (6 bases). This clonotype originated in a man aged 18 to 29 in good health and CMV-seronegative. The material sequenced was PBMCs. CDR3 sequence (DNA): TGCGCCAGCAGCGGATCGGGGGTAGGCCCGAACACCGGGGAGCTGTTTTTT. Encoded protein: CASSGSGVGPNTGELFF.